The clone carrying this T cell receptor beta chain was found once. Its antigen remains unidentified. These data belong to a study of T cell responses to AZD1222 COVID-19 vaccine. Whole-study results and caveats: The study sampled repertoires only after the peak T cell response. Females outnumbered males among donors, who were mostly white British; clonal diversity was possibly underestimated.

Profiled with immunoSEQ multiplex PCR; TCRdb holds only in-frame clones, not every one. The table includes some 130,000 clones, 80% to 90% detected once. Germline V CDR1 and CDR2: SGHRS, YFSETQ. The CDR3 has 13 residues. V trimming: 4 bases; J trimming: 5 bases; junction bases outside the gene matches: 5. The specimen was peripheral blood, collected 28 days after the second AZD1222 dose. The chain joins TRBV5-1 to TRBJ2-5, with 7 bases identical to TRBD1. The receptor's source is an adult who received the AZD1222 COVID-19 vaccine. The CDR3 DNA follows: TGCGCCAGCAGCCACGACAGGGAGGAGACCCAGTACTTC. This encodes CASSHDREETQYF.